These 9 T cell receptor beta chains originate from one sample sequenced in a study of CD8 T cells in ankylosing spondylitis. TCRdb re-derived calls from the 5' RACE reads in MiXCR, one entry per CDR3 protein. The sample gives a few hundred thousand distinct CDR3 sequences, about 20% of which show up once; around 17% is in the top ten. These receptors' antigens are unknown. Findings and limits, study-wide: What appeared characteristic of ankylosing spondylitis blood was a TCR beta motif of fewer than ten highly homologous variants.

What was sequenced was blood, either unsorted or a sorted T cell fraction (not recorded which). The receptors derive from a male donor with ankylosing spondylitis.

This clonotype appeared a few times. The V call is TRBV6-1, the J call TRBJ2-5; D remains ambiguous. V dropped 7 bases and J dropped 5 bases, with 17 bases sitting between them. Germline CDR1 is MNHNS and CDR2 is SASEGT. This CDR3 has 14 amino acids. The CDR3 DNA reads TGTGCCAGCACGTCCCAGTTATCGGTGGAGACCCAGTACTTC. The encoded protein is CASTSQLSVETQYF.

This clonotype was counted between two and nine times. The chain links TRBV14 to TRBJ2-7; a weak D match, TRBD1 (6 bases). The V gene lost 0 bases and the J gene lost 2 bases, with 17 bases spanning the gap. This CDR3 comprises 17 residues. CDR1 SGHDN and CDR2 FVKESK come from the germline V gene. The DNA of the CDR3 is TGTGCCAGCAGCCAAGATGGATCGGCAGGGGTTCCCTACGAGCAGTACTTC. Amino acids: CASSQDGSAGVPYEQYF.

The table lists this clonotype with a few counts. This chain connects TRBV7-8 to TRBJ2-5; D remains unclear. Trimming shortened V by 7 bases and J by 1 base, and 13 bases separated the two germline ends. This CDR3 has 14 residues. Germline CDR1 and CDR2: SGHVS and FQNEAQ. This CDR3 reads CASTSGPLQETQYF. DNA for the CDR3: TGTGCCAGCACCTCCGGACCCCTCCAAGAGACCCAGTACTTC.

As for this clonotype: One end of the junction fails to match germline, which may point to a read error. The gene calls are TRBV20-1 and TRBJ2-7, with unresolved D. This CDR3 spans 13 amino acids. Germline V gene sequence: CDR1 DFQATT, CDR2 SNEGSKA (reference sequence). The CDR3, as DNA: TGCAGCGCTATTCTGGGTACCAGGTTTGAGCAGTACTTC. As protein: CSAILGTRFEQYF.

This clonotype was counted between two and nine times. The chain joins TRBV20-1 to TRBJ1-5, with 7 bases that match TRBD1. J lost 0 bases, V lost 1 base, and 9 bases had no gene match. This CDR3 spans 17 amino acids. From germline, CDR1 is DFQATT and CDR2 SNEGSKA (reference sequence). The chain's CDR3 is CSARGGQITYSNQPQHF. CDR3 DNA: TGCAGTGCTAGAGGGGGACAGATTACCTATAGCAATCAGCCCCAGCATTTT.

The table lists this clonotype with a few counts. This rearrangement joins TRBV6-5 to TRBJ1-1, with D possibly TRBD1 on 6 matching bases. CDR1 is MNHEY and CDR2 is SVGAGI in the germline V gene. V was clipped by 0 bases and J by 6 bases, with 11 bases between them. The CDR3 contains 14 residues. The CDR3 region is CASSYSMGAPEAFF. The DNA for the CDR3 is TGTGCCAGCAGTTACTCGATGGGGGCTCCTGAAGCTTTCTTT.

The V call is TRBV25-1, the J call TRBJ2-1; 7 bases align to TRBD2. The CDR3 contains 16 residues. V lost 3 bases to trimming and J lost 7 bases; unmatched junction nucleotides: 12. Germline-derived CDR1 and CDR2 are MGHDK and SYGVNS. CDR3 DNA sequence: TGTGCCAGCAGTGATGTCCGTGGCGGGAGTAAGAATGAGCAGTTCTTC. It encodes CASSDVRGGSKNEQFF.

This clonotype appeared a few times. This CDR3 reads CASSQDRGSGGGNEQFF. CDR3 DNA sequence: TGTGCCAGCAGCCAAGATCGGGGTAGCGGGGGGGGCAATGAGCAGTTCTTC. The V call is TRBV4-2, the J call TRBJ2-1, with 11 nucleotides matching TRBD2. Germline loops: CDR1 LGHNA, CDR2 YNFKEQ. CDR3 size: 17 residues. V shed 0 bases and J 6 bases; nucleotides not matched to a gene: 7.

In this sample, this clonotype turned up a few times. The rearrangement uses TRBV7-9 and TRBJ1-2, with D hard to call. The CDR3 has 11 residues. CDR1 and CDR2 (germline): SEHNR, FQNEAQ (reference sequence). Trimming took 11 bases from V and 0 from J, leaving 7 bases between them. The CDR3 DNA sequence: TGTGCCCCGGGAGCTAACTATGGCTACACCTTC. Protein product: CAPGANYGYTF.